This record covers a single T cell receptor (beta chain). This clonotype was observed a few times. Its antigen target is currently unknown. There are no base qualities to consult, and no much larger clone falls within one base. The receptor library was made with PCR. The data were produced on an Illumina HiSeq 2500. Molecular barcoding was employed in the preparation of TCR libraries, with unique molecular identifiers being used to normalize TCRbeta repertoire quantification. In-frame beta chains were kept once TCRdb had trimmed the public reads at Q25 with fastp and called clones with MiXCR. Every distinct CDR3 protein forms one entry, paired with its most common genes and DNA. For this sample the table gives about 540,000 distinct CDR3 sequences, of which about 16% were detected only once. 3.3% of the sample is held by the ten biggest clonotypes. These data come from a study of T-cell reconstitution after alpha-beta-depleted transplantation in children listed by TCRdb under 2016. Broadly, across the study: The study quantitatively tracked T-cell immune reconstitution after TCRalphabeta/CD19-depleted allogeneic hematopoietic cell transplantation in children using TCR repertoire profiling.

This clonotype was obtained from a human donor who donated a stem cell graft to a child with acute lymphoblastic leukemia. The specimen comprised PBMCs from the stem cell graft donor, sampled from the stem cell graft.

For the CDR3, the sequence is CASSLDHSWDEQYF. The DNA is as follows: TGCGCCAGCAGCTTGGACCACTCGTGGGACGAGCAGTACTTC. Recombination linked TRBV5-1 to TRBJ2-7, with an unclear D gene assignment. The junction shows trimming of 0 bases on V and 5 bases on J, plus 12 bases between the germline ends. From the germline V gene, CDR1 is SGHRS and CDR2 is YFSETQ. The CDR3 starts with the cysteine, ends with the phenylalanine, and has 14 residues. Here the CDR3 DNA is all that survives: 42 bases in frame from base 1. Here the CDR3 is joined to the reference TRBV5-1 and TRBJ2-7 genes, and the full variable domain is: KAGVTQTPRYLIKTRGQQVTLSCSPISGHRSVSWYQQTPGQGLQFLFEYFSETQRNKGNFPGRFSGRQFSNSRSEMNVSTLELGDSALYLCASSLDHSWDEQYFGPGTRLTVT.